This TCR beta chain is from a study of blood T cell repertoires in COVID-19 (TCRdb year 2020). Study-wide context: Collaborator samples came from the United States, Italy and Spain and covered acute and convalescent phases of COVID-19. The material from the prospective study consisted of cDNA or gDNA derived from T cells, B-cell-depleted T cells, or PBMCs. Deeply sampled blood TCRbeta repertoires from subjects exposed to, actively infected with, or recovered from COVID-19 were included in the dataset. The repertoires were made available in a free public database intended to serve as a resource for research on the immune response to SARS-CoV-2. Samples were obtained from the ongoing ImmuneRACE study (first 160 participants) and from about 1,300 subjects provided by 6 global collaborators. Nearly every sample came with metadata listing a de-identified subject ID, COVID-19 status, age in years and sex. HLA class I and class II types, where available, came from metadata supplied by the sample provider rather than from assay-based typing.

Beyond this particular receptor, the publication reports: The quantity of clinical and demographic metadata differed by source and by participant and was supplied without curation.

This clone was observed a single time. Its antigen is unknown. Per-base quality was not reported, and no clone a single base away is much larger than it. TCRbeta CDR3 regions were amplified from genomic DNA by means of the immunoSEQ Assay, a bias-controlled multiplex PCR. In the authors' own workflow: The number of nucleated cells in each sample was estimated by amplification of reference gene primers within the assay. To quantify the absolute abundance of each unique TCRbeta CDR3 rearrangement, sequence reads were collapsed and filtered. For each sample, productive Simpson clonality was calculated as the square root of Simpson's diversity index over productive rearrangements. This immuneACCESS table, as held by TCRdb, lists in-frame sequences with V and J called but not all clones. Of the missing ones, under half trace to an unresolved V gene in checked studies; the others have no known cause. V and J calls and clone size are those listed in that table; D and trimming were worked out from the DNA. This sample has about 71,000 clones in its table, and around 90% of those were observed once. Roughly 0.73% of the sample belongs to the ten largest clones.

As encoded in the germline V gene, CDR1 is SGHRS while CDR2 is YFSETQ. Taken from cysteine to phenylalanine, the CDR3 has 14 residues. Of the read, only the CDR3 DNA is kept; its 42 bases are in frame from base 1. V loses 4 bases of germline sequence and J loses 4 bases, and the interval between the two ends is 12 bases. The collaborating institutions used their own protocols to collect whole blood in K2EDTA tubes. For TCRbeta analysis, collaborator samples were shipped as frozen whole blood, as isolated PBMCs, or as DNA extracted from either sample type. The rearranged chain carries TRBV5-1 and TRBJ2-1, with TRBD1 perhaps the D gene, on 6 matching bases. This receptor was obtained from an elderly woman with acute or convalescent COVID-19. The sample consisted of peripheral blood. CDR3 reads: CASSDGTSYNEQFF. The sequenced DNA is TGCGCCAGCAGCGATGGGACATCTTACAATGAGCAGTTCTTC.